These 19 T cell receptor beta chains originate from one sample sequenced in a study of blood T cell repertoires in COVID-19. Produced via immunoSEQ multiplex PCR; TCRdb's table is partial and in-frame only. Of fewer than 60,000 clones in the sample, around 89% were seen once. The sequencing input was peripheral blood. The receptor set was obtained from a human donor in a cohort sampled during active COVID-19.

The rearrangement links TRBV2 to TRBJ1-2, with TRBD1 matching 9 bases. CDR3 length: 14 amino acids. The V segment lost 7 bases and the J segment 5 bases; nucleotides outside the gene matches: 8. CDR1 SNHLY and CDR2 FYNNEI come from the germline V gene. The CDR3 region has the DNA TGTGCCAGCACAACCGGGACAGGGTATTATGGCTACACCTTC. Encoded protein: CASTTGTGYYGYTF.

A word on this clone: Sequence at one end of the junction differs from germline and may be a read error. The chain employs TRBV28 and TRBJ2-2, with 9 positions matching TRBD2. Germline V gives CDR1 MDHEN, CDR2 SYDVKM. This CDR3 has 16 residues. The CDR3 reads CASGGRMAGGTGELFF. The CDR3 nucleotides are TGCGCCAGCGGGGGGCGCATGGCAGGGGGCACCGGGGAGCTGTTTTTT.

V and J are TRBV6-5 and TRBJ2-7, with 8 bases lining up with TRBD1. The ends lost 6 bases at V and 2 bases at J; junction bases unmatched: 3. The CDR3 has 13 amino acids. Germline V gene lookup returns CDR1 MNHEY and CDR2 SVGAGI. The CDR3 DNA reads as TGTGCCAGCAGGACAGGGGCCCCCTACGAGCAGTACTTC. It yields the protein CASRTGAPYEQYF.

The chain couples TRBV11-2 to TRBJ1-2; D gene unclear. Germline V lookup: CDR1 SGHAT, CDR2 FQNNGV. CDR3 size: 13 residues. With 7 bases removed from V and 3 bases from J, the gap between germline ends came to 12 bases. This CDR3 reads CASILAPHYGYTF. The CDR3 nucleotides are TGTGCCAGCATCCTGGCCCCTCACTATGGCTACACCTTC.

The chain recombines TRBV19 with TRBJ1-2; possibly TRBD1 for D (6 bases). Germline V gives CDR1 LNHDA, CDR2 SQIVND (reference sequence). This CDR3 comprises 16 residues. V was clipped by 0 bases and J by 2 bases, with 13 bases between them. The CDR3 bases are TGTGCCAGTAGTATAGATCCCGCTGGGGGCAACTATGGCTACACCTTC. Its translation: CASSIDPAGGNYGYTF.

This clone was counted once. This chain uses TRBV7-2 with TRBJ1-6; D unresolved. V dropped 5 bases and J dropped 4 bases, with 15 bases sitting between them. This CDR3 is built from 16 residues. Germline assignment: CDR1 SGHTA and CDR2 FQGNSA. CDR3 loop: CASSRGGPSYNSPLHF. The CDR3 region has the DNA TGTGCCAGCAGCCGCGGCGGGCCGTCTTATAATTCACCCCTCCACTTT.

The chain recombines TRBV7-9 with TRBJ1-6; 10 bases align to TRBD1. The CDR3 is 15 amino acids. In germline, CDR1 is SEHNR, CDR2 FQNEAQ (reference sequence). V shed 4 bases, J shed 7 bases, and the junction held 4 bases outside the gene matches. CDR3 loop: CASSSPTGGNSPLHF. Here the CDR3 DNA reads TGTGCCAGCAGCTCTCCGACAGGGGGCAATTCACCCCTCCACTTT.

The chain combines TRBV5-1 with TRBJ2-3; D gene uncertain. Germline V lookup: CDR1 SGHRS, CDR2 YFSETQ. Deletions cut 1 base from V and 2 bases from J, with 14 bases between. The CDR3 is 16 residues long. CDR3 nucleotide sequence: TGCGCCAGCAGCTTGAGCCCCTCTCGCCCCACAGATACGCAGTATTTT. Amino acids: CASSLSPSRPTDTQYF.

The chain uses TRBV7-2 and TRBJ2-7, with 13 bases fitting TRBD2. The V gene end was trimmed by 5 bases and the J gene end by 4 bases; junction bases not matched to a gene: 5. The CDR3 consists of 15 residues. Germline lookup yields CDR1 SGHTA and CDR2 FQGNSA. The CDR3 bases are TGTGCCAGCAGCCCCGGGGGACTAGCGGGGTACGAGCAGTACTTC. Translated: CASSPGGLAGYEQYF.

V is TRBV24-1 and J is TRBJ1-5, with 8 nucleotides matching TRBD1. This CDR3 contains 16 residues. From germline, CDR1 is KGHDR and CDR2 SFDVKD. J lost 5 bases, V lost 3 bases, and 8 bases had no gene match. The CDR3 region is CATSDIRGPRDQPQHF. CDR3 nucleotides: TGTGCCACCAGTGATATCAGGGGGCCCAGGGATCAGCCCCAGCATTTT.

The chain employs TRBV6-2 or TRBV6-3 and TRBJ1-4, with a weak D call TRBD1 (6 bases). The V end was cut by 0 bases, the J end by 4 bases, with 9 bases between. Germline V gene sequence: CDR1 MNHEY, CDR2 SVGEGT. The CDR3 runs 15 residues. CDR3 nucleotide sequence: TGTGCCAGCAGTTACTCGGCAGGGGATAATGAAAAACTGTTTTTT. Its protein product is CASSYSAGDNEKLFF.

This sequence joins TRBV18 and TRBJ1-4; 7 bases fit TRBD1. J gave up 4 bases and V 4 bases, and 3 bases lay outside the gene matches. Germline V gives CDR1 KGHSH, CDR2 LQKENI. This CDR3 has 14 residues. The CDR3 DNA reads as TGTGCCAGCTCACAAGGGACAGTTAATGAAAAACTGTTTTTT. Amino acid sequence: CASSQGTVNEKLFF.

The CDR3 DNA is TGCGCCAGCAGCCAAGAACGGGCCCAGGGGAACACTGAAGCTTTCTTT. Translating it yields CASSQERAQGNTEAFF. This rearrangement joins TRBV4-3 to TRBJ1-1; perhaps TRBD1 as D (5 bases). Germline-derived CDR1 and CDR2 are LGHNA and YSLEER. The CDR3 is made up of 16 amino acids. Trimming removed 0 bases from V and 1 base from J, with 12 bases in between.

The DNA of the CDR3 is TGTGCCAGTAGTATAGACAGACTTTTAGCCAAAAACATTCAGTACTTC. Translating gives CASSIDRLLAKNIQYF. The gene calls are TRBV19 and TRBJ2-4, with D unresolved. The CDR3 runs 16 residues. The V end lost 0 bases, the J end lost 0 bases, and 9 bases lay between the germline ends. CDR1 and CDR2 from the germline V gene are LNHDA and SQIVND (reference sequence).

This clone was detected a few times. The V call is TRBV6-2 or TRBV6-3, the J call TRBJ1-5, with D possibly matching TRBD1 (5 bases). This CDR3 spans 15 amino acids. Trimming left V 6 bases short and J 8 bases short, with 20 bases between. Germline CDR1 is MNHEY and CDR2 is SVGEGT. The CDR3 region is CASSDRRRLWEPQHF. In DNA, the CDR3 is TGTGCCAGCAGCGACAGACGGCGGCTTTGGGAGCCCCAGCATTTT.

The CDR3 DNA reads as TGTGCCAGCAGCTCCGGGGCCCAGGGAGGGAGCTATGGCTACACCTTC. This encodes CASSSGAQGGSYGYTF. V gene TRBV9 combines with J gene TRBJ1-2; perhaps TRBD1 as D (5 bases). The germline V gene encodes CDR1 SGDLS and CDR2 YYNGEE. V dropped 4 bases and J dropped 4 bases, with 20 bases sitting between them. The CDR3 has 16 amino acids.

This clone was seen only a few times. This chain links TRBV7-9 with TRBJ1-2; 7 nucleotides align to TRBD1. The V gene end was trimmed by 2 bases and the J gene end by 3 bases; junction bases not matched to a gene: 6. CDR3 length: 15 amino acids. The germline CDR1 and CDR2 sequences are SEHNR and FQNEAQ (reference sequence). The CDR3 region is CASSLKTGAYYGYTF. The CDR3 DNA reads as TGTGCCAGCAGCTTAAAAACAGGGGCTTACTATGGCTACACCTTC.

The rearrangement uses TRBV3-1 (or the pseudogene TRBV3-2) and TRBJ2-3; TRBD2 matches at 9 bases. CDR1 LGHDT and CDR2 YNNKEL come from the germline V gene (reference sequence). With V trimmed by 4 bases and J by 2 bases, 7 bases remained unmatched. The CDR3 extends over 16 amino acids. CDR3 residues: CASSRIGTSFTDTQYF. The CDR3 region has the DNA TGTGCCAGCAGCCGGATCGGGACTAGCTTCACAGATACGCAGTATTTT.

This clone was observed a single time. The V and J genes are TRBV5-6 and TRBJ1-2; TRBD1 might be the D (6 bases). From germline, CDR1 is SGHDT and CDR2 YYEEEE. V lost 7 bases to trimming and J lost 5 bases, with 15 bases between them. CDR3 size: 13 residues. The DNA for the CDR3 is TGTGCCAGCGGAGCGGGGGGCGTATATGGCTACACCTTC. It translates to CASGAGGVYGYTF.